These 30 T cell receptor beta chains share one sample of origin, sequenced in a study of blood T cell repertoires in COVID-19. Assay used: immunoSEQ multiplex PCR; TCRdb lists only in-frame clones, some missing. The repertoire consists of approximately 170,000 clones, with 84% occurring once and the leading ten covering about 14%. Sequencing was done on a sample of peripheral blood. The receptors come from a woman aged 70-85 years with COVID-19, enrolled during active disease.

This clone showed up just once. This chain joins TRBV30 and TRBJ2-2; 7 positions match TRBD2. Trimming removed 1 base from V and 3 bases from J; junction bases left unmatched: 2. This CDR3 spans 14 amino acids. Per the germline V gene, CDR1 is GTSNPN and CDR2 is SVGIG (reference sequence). CDR3 sequence: CAWSASGYTGELFF. The DNA for the CDR3 is TGTGCCTGGAGTGCTAGCGGATACACCGGGGAGCTGTTTTTT. Complete variable domain (other parts from reference TRBV30 and TRBJ2-2): SQTIHQWPATLVQPVGSPLSLECTVEGTSNPNLYWYRQAAGRGLQLLFYSVGIGQISSEVPQNLSASRPQDRQFILSSKKLLLSDSGFYLCAWSASGYTGELFFGEGSRLTVL.

V gene TRBV9 combines with J gene TRBJ2-5; 10 bases agree with TRBD2. The CDR3 is made up of 14 amino acids. V dropped 1 base and J dropped 5; count of bases not matched to a gene: 2. Germline CDR1 and CDR2: SGDLS and YYNGEE. The CDR3, as DNA: TGTGCCAGCAGCGTAACTAGCGGGGATGAGACCCAGTACTTC. Translation: CASSVTSGDETQYF.

V and J are TRBV3-1 (or the pseudogene TRBV3-2) and TRBJ2-1; 14 nucleotides align to TRBD2. The V gene end was trimmed by 3 bases and the J gene end by 9 bases; junction bases not matched to a gene: 4. Germline-derived CDR1 and CDR2 are LGHDT and YNNKEL (reference sequence). This CDR3 is 15 amino acids long. The CDR3, as DNA: TGTGCCAGCAGCCATGGGACTAGCGGGAGCATTGAGCAGTTCTTC. This encodes CASSHGTSGSIEQFF.

The V gene is TRBV19, the J gene TRBJ2-3; TRBD1 matches 12 bases. The length of the CDR3 is 16 residues. Losses at the gene ends were 5 bases for V and 5 bases for J; bases not matched to a gene: 8. Germline CDR1 LNHDA, CDR2 SQIVND (reference sequence). In nucleotides, the CDR3 is TGTGCCAGTAGTTCCCGCCGGGACAGGGGGCGAGATACGCAGTATTTT. Translating gives CASSSRRDRGRDTQYF.

This clone is a singleton in its sample. The gene calls are TRBV12-3 or TRBV12-4 and TRBJ1-6, with a weak D call TRBD1 (6 bases). CDR3 length: 13 residues. The V gene lost 6 bases and the J gene lost 9 bases, with 12 bases spanning the gap. DNA of the CDR3: TGTGCCAGCAGCACTACAGGGAGTTCACCCCTCCACTTT. Translating gives CASSTTGSSPLHF.

V and J are TRBV28 and TRBJ2-6; TRBD2 agrees at 8 bases. Unmatched junction bases numbered 6, after V lost 5 bases and J lost 3 bases. The CDR3 totals 16 residues. Germline CDR1 is MDHEN and CDR2 is SYDVKM. CDR3 nucleotide sequence: TGTGCCAGCAGTCACGGGGGGGCGGATGGGGCCAACGTCCTGACTTTC. Protein: CASSHGGADGANVLTF.

The V gene is TRBV28, the J gene TRBJ1-6; 8 bases agree with TRBD1. CDR3 length equals 12 residues. Trimming at V came to 4 bases and at J to 14 bases, leaving 4 bases not matched to a gene. Germline lookup yields CDR1 MDHEN and CDR2 SYDVKM. DNA of the CDR3: TGTGCCAGCAGTTCACAGGGGGTGGCCCTCCACTTT. Translation: CASSSQGVALHF. The entire variable domain, with the rest obtained from reference TRBV28 and TRBJ1-6, is as follows: DVKVTQSSRYLVKRTGEKVFLECVQDMDHENMFWYRQDPGLGLRLIYFSYDVKMKEKGDIPEGYSVSREKKERFSLILESASTNQTSMYLCASSSQGVALHFGNGTRLTVT.

V and J are TRBV5-3 and TRBJ2-7, with TRBD1 as a possible D gene (6 bases). TRBV5-3 is assigned to the ORF class and has an uncertain function. The CDR3 spans 20 residues. V was pared by 0 bases and J by 3 bases, with 28 bases between. The CDR3 region is CARSLDPPASPILQGYEQYF. CDR3 nucleotide sequence: TGTGCCAGAAGCTTGGATCCCCCCGCGAGTCCGATATTACAGGGCTACGAGCAGTACTTC.

The gene calls are TRBV7-2 and TRBJ2-3; tentative D call: TRBD2 (5 bases). CDR1 and CDR2 from the germline V gene are SGHTA and FQGNSA. V was shortened by 5 bases and J by 2 bases, with 11 bases between the two germline ends. The CDR3 spans 14 residues. The DNA of the CDR3 is TGTGCCAGCAGCCCAGGACTCCTCACAGATACGCAGTATTTT. This gives the protein CASSPGLLTDTQYF.

The V and J genes are TRBV5-1 and TRBJ2-2; TRBD1 is a possible D gene (6 bases). Germline assignment: CDR1 SGHRS and CDR2 YFSETQ. This CDR3 comprises 13 residues. V gave up 7 bases and J gave up 6 bases, with 13 bases separating them. CDR3: CASHPEGAGELFF. The CDR3 coding sequence is TGCGCCAGCCATCCAGAGGGGGCCGGGGAGCTGTTTTTT.

This sequence joins TRBV12-5 and TRBJ1-2; 7 positions match TRBD1. The CDR3 is 13 amino acids. Germline V lookup: CDR1 LGHNT, CDR2 FRNRAP. The V segment lost 6 bases and the J segment 2 bases; nucleotides outside the gene matches: 3. This chain's CDR3 is CASGLTGNYGYTF. The DNA for the CDR3 is TGTGCTAGTGGCCTGACAGGGAACTATGGCTACACCTTC. The whole variable domain, remainder taken from reference TRBV12-5 and TRBJ1-2, is DARVTQTPRHKVTEMGQEVTMRCQPILGHNTVFWYRQTMMQGLELLAYFRNRAPLDDSGMPKDRFSAEMPDATLATLKIQPSEPRDSAVYFCASGLTGNYGYTFGSGTRLTVV.

This sequence joins TRBV7-6 and TRBJ2-5; weak D call: TRBD2 (7 bases). The CDR3 consists of 15 residues. CDR1 is SGHVS and CDR2 is FNYEAQ in the germline V gene. V was shortened by 2 bases and J by 5 bases, with 15 bases between the two germline ends. CDR3 DNA sequence: TGTGCCAGCAGCTTAACGCCGGGGGGCGCTGAGACCCAGTACTTC. Translating it yields CASSLTPGGAETQYF.

V is TRBV23-1 and J is TRBJ2-2, with D uncertain. TRBV23-1 is an open reading frame whose function is uncertain. V gave up 2 bases and J gave up 7 bases, with 5 bases separating them. The length of the CDR3 is 12 residues. The CDR3 region has the DNA TGCGCCAGCAGTCAACAGAACGGGGAGCTGTTTTTT. This encodes CASSQQNGELFF.

The chain employs TRBV9 and TRBJ2-1, with 8 bases matching TRBD2. The germline gives CDR1 SGDLS, CDR2 YYNGEE. The V segment lost 4 bases and the J segment 9 bases; nucleotides outside the gene matches: 12. The CDR3 totals 15 residues. The CDR3 DNA reads TGTGCCAGCAGCAAACCGGGACTAGATGCCGGTGAGCAGTTCTTC. Translating gives CASSKPGLDAGEQFF.

The chain joins TRBV28 to TRBJ1-6, with TRBD1 identical over 7 bases. CDR1 and CDR2 from the germline V gene are MDHEN and SYDVKM. The CDR3 is made up of 17 amino acids. V was pared by 6 bases and J by 3 bases, with 11 bases of the junction left unmatched. CDR3 amino acids: CASSSLSGTDYNSPLHF. CDR3 sequence (DNA): TGTGCCAGCAGCTCATTATCCGGGACAGACTATAATTCACCCCTCCACTTT.

The J gene is TRBJ2-1, the V gene TRBV29-1, with a weak D call TRBD1 (6 bases). In germline, CDR1 is SQVTM, CDR2 ANQGSEA. The CDR3 sequence is 11 residues long. The ends were cut back, 8 bases at V and 8 bases at J, with 13 bases in the middle. In DNA, the CDR3 is TGCAGCAAAACCAGGGGCGATGAGCAGTTCTTC. Translation: CSKTRGDEQFF.

The rearrangement links TRBV5-1 to TRBJ2-5; 7 nucleotides agree with TRBD2. J was trimmed by 5 bases and V by 4 bases; bases with no gene match: 8. Germline CDR1 SGHRS, CDR2 YFSETQ. The CDR3 runs to 14 residues. CDR3 sequence (DNA): TGCGCCAGCAGCACCACTAGCGCTGTTGAGACCCAGTACTTC. As protein: CASSTTSAVETQYF. Supplemented by reference TRBV5-1 and TRBJ2-5, the full variable domain reads KAGVTQTPRYLIKTRGQQVTLSCSPISGHRSVSWYQQTPGQGLQFLFEYFSETQRNKGNFPGRFSGRQFSNSRSEMNVSTLELGDSALYLCASSTTSAVETQYFGPGTRLLVL.

The chain is built from TRBV2 and TRBJ1-4, with a possible D match to TRBD1 (5 bases). The CDR3 runs 14 residues. Between the trimmed V and J ends, which lost 8 bases and 5 bases, there was a span of 15 bases. Germline CDR1 is SNHLY and CDR2 is FYNNEI. CDR3 sequence (DNA): TGTGCCAGCTATGTAGAGGGACTAAATGAAAAACTGTTTTTT. Amino acid sequence: CASYVEGLNEKLFF. Based on the CDR3 plus reference TRBV2 and TRBJ1-4, the full variable domain is EPEVTQTPSHQVTQMGQEVILRCVPISNHLYFYWYRQILGQKVEFLVSFYNNEISEKSEIFDDQFSVERPDGSNFTLKIRSTKLEDSAMYFCASYVEGLNEKLFFGSGTQLSVL.

The rearrangement joins TRBV30 to TRBJ2-3; possibly TRBD2 for D (5 bases). Trimming pared 4 bases from V and 0 bases from J, leaving 11 bases between. Germline values: CDR1 GTSNPN, CDR2 SVGIG (reference sequence). There are 14 residues in the CDR3. This CDR3 is CAWNPSGSTDTQYF. The CDR3 nucleotides are TGTGCCTGGAACCCCAGCGGTAGCACAGATACGCAGTATTTT.

The chain is built from TRBV28 and TRBJ1-1, with a possible D match to TRBD1 (6 bases). Trimming stripped 3 bases from V and 7 bases from J, with 12 bases between. CDR1 and CDR2 from the germline V gene are MDHEN and SYDVKM. The CDR3 has 13 residues. The CDR3: CASSLGTGHEAFF. The CDR3 nucleotides are TGTGCCAGCAGTTTGGGAACAGGGCATGAAGCTTTCTTT.

The genes are TRBV18 and TRBJ1-3; 8 bases agree with TRBD1. This CDR3 spans 16 amino acids. Germline loops: CDR1 KGHSH, CDR2 LQKENI. Trimming took 0 bases from V and 7 from J; bases not matched to a gene: 8. The CDR3 sequence: CASSPPLGQGANTIYF. The CDR3 DNA sequence: TGTGCCAGCTCACCACCGCTCGGCCAGGGGGCGAACACCATATATTTT. Based on the CDR3 plus reference TRBV18 and TRBJ1-3, the full variable domain is NAGVMQNPRHLVRRRGQEARLRCSPMKGHSHVYWYRQLPEEGLKFMVYLQKENIIDESGMPKERFSAEFPKEGPSILRIQQVVRGDSAAYFCASSPPLGQGANTIYFGEGSWLTVV.

The chain links TRBV11-2 to TRBJ1-1; the D is unclear. V was trimmed by 4 bases and J by 4 bases, leaving 10 bases between them. Germline V gene data show CDR1 as SGHAT and CDR2 as FQNNGV. This CDR3 has 13 residues. The CDR3 region has the DNA TGTGCCAGCAGCTCCCGCGGAGGCACTGAAGCTTTCTTT. Translation: CASSSRGGTEAFF. The full variable domain, completed using reference TRBV11-2 and TRBJ1-1, is EAGVAQSPRYKIIEKRQSVAFWCNPISGHATLYWYQQILGQGPKLLIQFQNNGVVDDSQLPKDRFSAERLKGVDSTLKIQPAKLEDSAVYLCASSSRGGTEAFFGQGTRLTVV.

CDR3 in DNA: TGTGCCAGCAGTTCCTCCGGACAGGGGAATATCGAGCAGTACGTC. Its translation is CASSSSGQGNIEQYV. V gene TRBV28 combines with J gene TRBJ2-7; 9 positions agree with TRBD1. The V and J ends lost 4 bases and 6 bases, in that order; junction bases with no gene match: 10. CDR3 size: 15 residues. Looked up from germline, CDR1 is MDHEN and CDR2 is SYDVKM.

V gene TRBV5-8 combines with J gene TRBJ1-2, with D possibly TRBD1 on 5 matching bases. The germline V and J ends were trimmed by 4 bases and 4 bases, with 14 bases remaining between them. Germline loops: CDR1 SGHTS, CDR2 YDEGEE. This CDR3 has 14 amino acids. The CDR3 DNA sequence: TGTGCCAGCAGCATCCAGGAGGGGCCCTATGGCTACACCTTC. Amino acids: CASSIQEGPYGYTF.

The J gene is TRBJ1-5, the V gene TRBV18; maybe TRBD1 (5 bases). Germline V lookup: CDR1 KGHSH, CDR2 LQKENI. The CDR3 contains 14 residues. V was pared by 5 bases and J by 5 bases, with 13 bases between. CDR3 sequence reads: CASSGGDGYQPQHF. The CDR3 DNA reads TGTGCCAGCTCAGGAGGGGACGGATATCAGCCCCAGCATTTT.

This CDR3 reads CAWSVSTGRNEKLFF. The CDR3 DNA reads as TGTGCCTGGAGTGTGTCCACAGGAAGGAATGAAAAACTGTTTTTT. The rearrangement links TRBV30 to TRBJ1-4; D is perhaps TRBD1 (5 bases). This CDR3 spans 15 amino acids. The germline V gene has CDR1 GTSNPN and CDR2 SVGIG (reference sequence). V shed 0 bases and J shed 5 bases, with 13 bases lying between them.

The chain carries TRBV19 and TRBJ1-2, with no clear D. CDR3 length: 12 residues. CDR1 is LNHDA, CDR2 SQIVND, per germline (reference sequence). V lost 10 bases to trimming and J lost 6 bases, with 15 bases between them. Here the CDR3 DNA reads TGTGCCACCGGGTGGGCGAGGGATGGCTACACCTTC. It is translated as CATGWARDGYTF. The full variable domain, its missing parts supplied by reference TRBV19 and TRBJ1-2, is DGGITQSPKYLFRKEGQNVTLSCEQNLNHDAMYWYRQDPGQGLRLIYYSQIVNDFQKGDIAEGYSVSREKKESFPLTVTSAQKNPTAFYLCATGWARDGYTFGSGTRLTVV.

The chain combines TRBV9 with TRBJ2-5; 8 bases agree with TRBD2. The CDR3 is made up of 14 amino acids. V shed 4 bases and J 5 bases; nucleotides not matched to a gene: 7. Germline CDR1 SGDLS, CDR2 YYNGEE. This CDR3 is CASSITSGGETQYF. The CDR3 region has the DNA TGTGCCAGCAGCATCACTAGCGGCGGGGAGACCCAGTACTTC.

V gene TRBV10-2 combines with J gene TRBJ1-6, with a possible D match to TRBD1 (6 bases). Deletions cut 6 bases from V and 4 bases from J, with 13 bases between. The CDR3 is made up of 15 amino acids. Germline CDR1 and CDR2: WSHSY and SAAADI. The CDR3 DNA reads TGCGCCAGCAGAGAAGGGGACATATATAATTCACCCCTCCACTTT. Translation: CASREGDIYNSPLHF.

In its sample, this clone was seen once. The chain links TRBV19 to TRBJ1-1; the match to TRBD1 covers 7 bases. Germline CDR1 and CDR2: LNHDA and SQIVND (reference sequence). CDR3 size: 14 residues. V was pared by 8 bases and J by 2 bases, with 8 bases of the junction left unmatched. The CDR3: CASLTGTANTEAFF. The CDR3 coding sequence is TGTGCCAGTCTTACCGGGACAGCTAACACTGAAGCTTTCTTT.